These 13 T cell receptor beta chains were sequenced from one sample in a study of technical replicates of blood from a few donors. Sequencing used immunoSEQ multiplex PCR; TCRdb keeps in-frame clones, though not all of them. The profile shows about 75,000 clones, 95% to 97% of them singletons. The specimen was T cells isolated from PBMCs. Receptors were obtained from a human donor in good health.

The chain is built from TRBV27 and TRBJ1-1; 7 nucleotides align to TRBD1. Germline V lookup: CDR1 MNHEY, CDR2 SMNVEV (reference sequence). With 5 bases clipped from V and 3 bases from J, the junction kept 3 bases outside the gene matches. The CDR3 length is 13 residues. The chain's CDR3 is CASSTGQYTEAFF. The CDR3 DNA reads as TGTGCCAGCAGTACGGGACAGTACACTGAAGCTTTCTTT.

The chain couples TRBV9 to TRBJ1-2; 9 nucleotides match TRBD1. Germline loops: CDR1 SGDLS, CDR2 YYNGEE. V was pared by 3 bases and J by 2 bases, with 5 bases of the junction left unmatched. This CDR3 has 15 residues. Here the CDR3 DNA reads TGTGCCAGCAGCGCGGGGACAGGGCAGAACTATGGCTACACCTTC. Protein product: CASSAGTGQNYGYTF.

This clone was observed a single time. The V and J genes are TRBV5-1 and TRBJ2-7, with a possible D match to TRBD2 (6 bases). Germline CDR1 reads SGHRS; CDR2 reads YFSETQ. V lost 3 bases and J lost 0, with 13 bases in between. The CDR3 contains 15 residues. The CDR3 DNA reads TGCGCCAGCAGCTCAGGCGGGGCTAGCTCCTACGAGCAGTACTTC. Its translation is CASSSGGASSYEQYF.

The V and J genes are TRBV30 and TRBJ2-7; TRBD1 matches at 8 bases. J was trimmed by 4 bases and V by 4 bases; bases with no gene match: 9. From germline, CDR1 is GTSNPN and CDR2 SVGIG (reference sequence). The CDR3 sequence is 14 residues long. The CDR3 DNA is TGTGCCTGGATACTCCCGGGACAGGAATACGAGCAGTACTTC. This translates into CAWILPGQEYEQYF.

V is TRBV7-3 and J is TRBJ2-3; 12 bases are shared with TRBD2. Germline CDR1 and CDR2: SGHTA and FQGTGA. The CDR3 extends over 16 amino acids. J was trimmed by 2 bases and V by 1 base; bases with no gene match: 1. The CDR3: CASSLRTSGITDTQYF. The CDR3 DNA follows: TGTGCCAGCAGCTTAAGGACTAGCGGGATCACAGATACGCAGTATTTT. The variable domain in full, with the rest retrieved from reference TRBV7-3 and TRBJ2-3, is GAGVSQTPSNKVTEKGKYVELRCDPISGHTALYWYRQSLGQGPEFLIYFQGTGAADDSGLPNDRFFAVRPEGSVSTLKIQRTERGDSAVYLCASSLRTSGITDTQYFGPGTRLTVL.

This chain links TRBV28 with TRBJ2-3; D is unclear. Trimming pared 3 bases from V and 0 bases from J, leaving 7 bases between. The CDR3 contains 14 residues. From germline, CDR1 is MDHEN and CDR2 SYDVKM. CDR3 amino acids: CASSLQVSTDTQYF. In DNA form, the CDR3 reads TGTGCCAGCAGTTTGCAGGTTAGCACAGATACGCAGTATTTT. The full variable domain, completed using reference TRBV28 and TRBJ2-3, is DVKVTQSSRYLVKRTGEKVFLECVQDMDHENMFWYRQDPGLGLRLIYFSYDVKMKEKGDIPEGYSVSREKKERFSLILESASTNQTSMYLCASSLQVSTDTQYFGPGTRLTVL.

The chain carries TRBV7-9 and TRBJ1-2; D possibly corresponds to TRBD1 (5 bases). Germline V gene lookup returns CDR1 SEHNR and CDR2 FQNEAQ (reference sequence). This CDR3 contains 13 residues. Trimming took off 3 bases at V and 3 bases at J, with 8 bases between the two ends. As DNA, the CDR3 is TGTGCCAGCAGCTTTTTAGGGGACTATGGCTACACCTTC. Translated, it gives CASSFLGDYGYTF.

The chain employs TRBV7-2 and TRBJ2-5, with TRBD2 matching 16 bases. CDR1 is SGHTA, CDR2 FQGNSA, per germline. This CDR3 has 18 residues. With V trimmed by 3 bases and J by 3 bases, 7 bases remained unmatched. CDR3 loop: CASSLGPGLAGGKETQYF. CDR3 nucleotides: TGTGCCAGCAGCTTGGGGCCGGGACTAGCGGGAGGGAAAGAGACCCAGTACTTC.

The chain links TRBV5-6 to TRBJ2-2, with 11 bases aligning to TRBD2. The CDR3 length is 17 residues. Germline values: CDR1 SGHDT, CDR2 YYEEEE. The ends lost 2 bases at V and 6 bases at J; junction bases unmatched: 9. The CDR3 sequence is CASSLLAGVSRPGELFF. In DNA, the CDR3 is TGTGCCAGCAGCTTACTAGCGGGAGTTTCTAGACCCGGGGAGCTGTTTTTT.

The J gene is TRBJ1-5, the V gene TRBV19; D gene uncertain. CDR1 is LNHDA and CDR2 is SQIVND in the germline V gene (reference sequence). The CDR3 spans 15 residues. Trimming pared 7 bases from V and 0 bases from J, leaving 13 bases between. The CDR3 sequence is CASTPMSYSNQPQHF. CDR3 nucleotide sequence: TGTGCCAGTACCCCGATGAGCTATAGCAATCAGCCCCAGCATTTT.

This rearrangement joins TRBV30 to TRBJ2-3, with 8 bases aligning to TRBD2. The CDR3 covers 13 residues. V trimming: 4 bases; J trimming: 0 bases; junction bases outside the gene matches: 0. Germline CDR1 reads GTSNPN; CDR2 reads SVGIG (reference sequence). The CDR3 region is CAWTSGSTDTQYF. DNA for the CDR3: TGTGCCTGGACTAGCGGGAGCACAGATACGCAGTATTTT.

The chain recombines TRBV28 with TRBJ1-2, with 8 bases matching TRBD1. V was clipped by 4 bases and J by 0 bases; unmatched bases: 7. The CDR3 extends over 16 amino acids. Germline assignment: CDR1 MDHEN and CDR2 SYDVKM. The DNA for the CDR3 is TGTGCCAGCAGTTGGGGACAGGCTGAAGCTAACTATGGCTACACCTTC. Protein: CASSWGQAEANYGYTF.

This clone came up once. V usage is TRBV5-6 and J usage is TRBJ2-1; TRBD2 agrees at 14 bases. The CDR3 totals 15 residues. The germline gives CDR1 SGHDT, CDR2 YYEEEE. Unmatched junction bases numbered 4, after V lost 5 bases and J lost 6 bases. Written as DNA, the CDR3 is TGTGCCAGCAGGGAGGGACTAGCGGGAGTCAATGAGCAGTTCTTC. It yields the protein CASREGLAGVNEQFF. The whole variable domain, remainder taken from reference TRBV5-6 and TRBJ2-1, is DAGVTQSPTHLIKTRGQQVTLRCSPKSGHDTVSWYQQALGQGPQFIFQYYEEEERQRGNFPDRFSGHQFPNYSSELNVNALLLGDSALYLCASREGLAGVNEQFFGPGTRLTVL.